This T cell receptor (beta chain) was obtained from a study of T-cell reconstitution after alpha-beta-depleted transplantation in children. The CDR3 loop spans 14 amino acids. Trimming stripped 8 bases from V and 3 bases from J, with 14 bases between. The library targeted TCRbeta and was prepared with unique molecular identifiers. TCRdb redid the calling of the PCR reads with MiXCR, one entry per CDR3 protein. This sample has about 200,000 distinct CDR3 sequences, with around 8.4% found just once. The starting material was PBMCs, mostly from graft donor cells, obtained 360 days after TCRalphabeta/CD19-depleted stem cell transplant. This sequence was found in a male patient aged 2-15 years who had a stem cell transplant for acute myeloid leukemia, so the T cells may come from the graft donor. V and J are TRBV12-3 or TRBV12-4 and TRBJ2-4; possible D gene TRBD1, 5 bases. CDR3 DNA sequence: TGTGCCAGCTTGACCGGACACCTCAAAAACATTCAGTACTTC. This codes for CASLTGHLKNIQYF.